A selection of T cell receptor beta chains follows, all from one sample in a study of T cells after yellow fever vaccination. TCRdb fed the 5' RACE reads into MiXCR, producing one record per CDR3 protein. The top ten clones hold more than 13% of a sample with about 630,000 distinct CDR3 sequences, 9% to 15% of them seen once. The input for sequencing was PBMCs, taken on the day of the yellow fever booster vaccination. All receptors derive from a man younger than 40 who received the YFV17D yellow fever vaccine. Both conserved end residues are trimmed from each CDR3.

CDR3aa | j_gene | v_gene
ASSLRQGSGANVLT | TRBJ2-6 | TRBV5-5
ATSEDTGLGDEQF | TRBJ2-1 | TRBV24-1
ASSANGGFDTQY | TRBJ2-3 | TRBV7-9
SARLGAGGEQF | TRBJ2-1 | TRBV20-1
ASSVVEGPYNEQF | TRBJ2-1 | TRBV9
ASSLVVGDGEQY | TRBJ2-7 | TRBV7-2
ASSSTEAPTGPSGRALNEQF | TRBJ2-1 | TRBV28
SARRTSGAVGELF | TRBJ2-2 | TRBV20-1
ASSPPGGGETQY | TRBJ2-5 | TRBV18
ASSLRSVGGHTQY | TRBJ2-3 | TRBV7-2
ASSPTTAAGYNEQF | TRBJ2-1 | TRBV7-3
ASSIGANTEAF | TRBJ1-1 | TRBV19
AVRAAGEEQY | TRBJ2-7 | TRBV19
SATKVGWRTEAF | TRBJ1-1 | TRBV20-1
ASSQLFTDTQY | TRBJ2-3 | TRBV4-2
ASSSRDYSGRDVGYNEQF | TRBJ2-1 | TRBV12-3/TRBV12-4
ATSDRDSGELF | TRBJ2-2 | TRBV24-1
ASRPAGPGLAGGPISRELF | TRBJ2-2 | TRBV11-2
SAGRDRGTYNEQF | TRBJ2-1 | TRBV20-1
ASSSGTSHYEQY | TRBJ2-7 | TRBV5-1
ASSPPGQRRYEQY | TRBJ2-7 | TRBV18
SVRGKEQF | TRBJ2-1 | TRBV29-1
ASSSLLTPNGETQY | TRBJ2-5 | TRBV7-9
SATLTPLANEKLF | TRBJ1-4 | TRBV20-1
AISEGQKETQY | TRBJ2-5 | TRBV10-3
ASSQGENTGELF | TRBJ2-2 | TRBV12-3/TRBV12-4
ASRDFNEQF | TRBJ2-1 | TRBV19
ASSPGGRNEQF | TRBJ2-1 | TRBV4-2
SAEHFRGRGVTNYGYT | TRBJ1-2 | TRBV20-1
ASSQEWLPQETQY | TRBJ2-5 | TRBV3-1
ASNGLAETPDTQY | TRBJ2-3 | TRBV12-3/TRBV12-4
ASSLGGQEYGYT | TRBJ1-2 | TRBV5-1
ASSFRRLADEQF | TRBJ2-1 | TRBV12-3/TRBV12-4
ASSEGGQYNSPLH | TRBJ1-6 | TRBV2
AISESWIPKNIQY | TRBJ2-4 | TRBV10-3
ASRPGRWFYEQY | TRBJ2-7 | TRBV6-2/TRBV6-3
ASRGLAESYEQY | TRBJ2-7 | TRBV6-1
ASSRTGDGAF | TRBJ1-1 | TRBV3-1
ASSDSLGPNTDTQY | TRBJ2-3 | TRBV10-1
SALLAKGTEQY | TRBJ2-7 | TRBV29-1
ASSPWTGSYNEQF | TRBJ2-1 | TRBV7-9
SARDHTTDTQY | TRBJ2-3 | TRBV20-1
ASSLISGGGEQF | TRBJ2-1 | TRBV5-1
ASSPSRFSGWNSYEQY | TRBJ2-7 | TRBV3-1
ATSDLNAGQFLSTGELF | TRBJ2-2 | TRBV24-1
ASSLGRSTDAQY | TRBJ2-3 | TRBV5-1
SARGGLAGRDEQF | TRBJ2-1 | TRBV20-1